The 22 T cell receptor beta chains below come from one sample, sequenced in a study of blood T cell repertoires in COVID-19 (TCRdb year 2020). Libraries came from the immunoSEQ multiplex PCR assay. The table comes from immuneACCESS by way of TCRdb, which keeps in-frame sequences with V and J called. Part of the clones is missing from these tables; in studies checked, under half for an unresolved V gene and the rest for unknown reasons. A total of 140,000 to 150,000 clones appear in this sample, more than 80% of them only once. Around 4.2% of the sample is taken by the ten largest. The sample taken for sequencing was PBMCs or T cells enriched from blood (not recorded which). Receptors were obtained from a man aged 50-60 years who had recovered from COVID-19.

V and J are TRBV6-2 or TRBV6-3 and TRBJ2-7; maybe TRBD2 (5 bases). The CDR3 length is 14 residues. Germline V CDR1 and CDR2: MNHEY, SVGEGT. Trimming took off 5 bases at V and 2 bases at J, with 13 bases between the two ends. The CDR3 sequence: CASSPIGGPYEQYV. CDR3 bases: TGTGCCAGCAGTCCCATTGGAGGACCCTACGAGCAGTACGTC.

This chain connects TRBV18 to TRBJ1-3; perhaps TRBD1 as D (5 bases). This CDR3 has 13 amino acids. Per the germline V gene, CDR1 is KGHSH and CDR2 is LQKENI. Trimming removed 4 bases at V and 4 bases at J, with 8 bases between. Written as DNA, the CDR3 is TGTGCCAGCTCACAAGGGGAAGGAAACACCATATATTTT. It translates to CASSQGEGNTIYF.

The rearrangement links TRBV10-3 to TRBJ2-7; 8 bases map to TRBD2. V was pared by 3 bases and J by 0 bases, with 7 bases of the junction left unmatched. The length of the CDR3 is 16 residues. Germline CDR1 ENHRY, CDR2 SYGVKD. The CDR3 DNA follows: TGTGCCATCAGTGATAGCGGCGGGGGGAACTCCTACGAGCAGTACTTC. It yields the protein CAISDSGGGNSYEQYF.

The J gene is TRBJ2-2, the V gene TRBV5-6; D is unclear. The CDR3 is made up of 14 amino acids. V was clipped by 0 bases and J by 1 base, with 4 bases between them. Germline loops: CDR1 SGHDT, CDR2 YYEEEE. The CDR3 here is CASSLAWNTGELFF. CDR3 coding DNA: TGTGCCAGCAGCTTGGCTTGGAACACCGGGGAGCTGTTTTTT.

Only one count was recorded for this clone. The rearrangement joins TRBV11-2 to TRBJ1-3, with D perhaps TRBD1 (5 bases). Per the germline V gene, CDR1 is SGHAT and CDR2 is FQNNGV. V was shortened by 3 bases and J by 0 bases, with 18 bases between the two germline ends. This CDR3 is 18 amino acids long. CDR3 region: CASSFIVGAPFSGNTIYF. CDR3 DNA: TGTGCCAGCAGCTTCATCGTTGGGGCACCTTTCTCTGGAAACACCATATATTTT. Drawing the rest from reference TRBV11-2 and TRBJ1-3, the complete variable domain is EAGVAQSPRYKIIEKRQSVAFWCNPISGHATLYWYQQILGQGPKLLIQFQNNGVVDDSQLPKDRFSAERLKGVDSTLKIQPAKLEDSAVYLCASSFIVGAPFSGNTIYFGEGSWLTVV.

This chain connects TRBV5-1 to TRBJ2-7, with TRBD1 identical over 11 bases. V gave up 2 bases and J gave up 7 bases; unmatched junction bases: 8. The CDR3 totals 15 residues. Per germline, CDR1 SGHRS and CDR2 YFSETQ. The CDR3 DNA is TGCGCCAGCAGCTTATCCGGACAGGGGGCGAGGGAGCAGTACTTC. Protein sequence: CASSLSGQGAREQYF.

In its sample, this clone was seen once. The V gene is TRBV18, the J gene TRBJ1-1; TRBD1 aligns across 9 bases. Per germline, CDR1 KGHSH and CDR2 LQKENI. With V trimmed by 5 bases and J by 0 bases, 4 bases remained unmatched. The length of the CDR3 is 15 residues. CDR3 coding DNA: TGTGCCAGCTCATCGGGACAGGGCATGAACACTGAAGCTTTCTTT. It specifies CASSSGQGMNTEAFF. The variable domain in full, with the rest retrieved from reference TRBV18 and TRBJ1-1, is NAGVMQNPRHLVRRRGQEARLRCSPMKGHSHVYWYRQLPEEGLKFMVYLQKENIIDESGMPKERFSAEFPKEGPSILRIQQVVRGDSAAYFCASSSGQGMNTEAFFGQGTRLTVV.

The chain has TRBV28 and TRBJ1-2; 7 bases map to TRBD1. CDR1 is MDHEN, CDR2 SYDVKM, per germline. V shed 8 bases and J 2 bases; nucleotides not matched to a gene: 5. CDR3 size: 13 residues. The CDR3 DNA follows: TGTGCCAGCCGGATAGGGGGCAACTATGGCTACACCTTC. It translates to CASRIGGNYGYTF.

This chain uses TRBV5-4 with TRBJ1-4; TRBD1 aligns across 10 bases. This CDR3 spans 15 amino acids. V shed 1 base and J 8 bases; nucleotides not matched to a gene: 5. Germline lookup yields CDR1 SGHNT and CDR2 YYREEE (reference sequence). The CDR3 DNA follows: TGTGCCAGCAGCTTGCGGGACAGGGGCGGGGAAAAACTGTTTTTT. Encoded protein: CASSLRDRGGEKLFF.

The gene calls are TRBV6-6 and TRBJ1-2, with TRBD1 matching over 10 bases. V lost 6 bases and J lost 7; bases outside the gene matches: 5. The CDR3 contains 13 residues. CDR1 is MNHNY and CDR2 is SVGAGI in the germline V gene (reference sequence). The CDR3 DNA follows: TGTGCCAGCAGAGAGGGACAGGGGCTTGGCTACACCTTC. As protein: CASREGQGLGYTF.

The chain combines TRBV3-1 (or the pseudogene TRBV3-2) with TRBJ1-1; TRBD1 might be the D (5 bases). Trimming cost V 4 bases and J 1 base, with 10 bases left between them. The CDR3 extends over 14 amino acids. The germline CDR1 and CDR2 sequences are LGHDT and YNNKEL (reference sequence). The DNA of the CDR3 is TGTGCCAGCAGCCCGCGACAGAGGAACACTGAAGCTTTCTTT. Its protein product is CASSPRQRNTEAFF.

The rearrangement uses TRBV28 and TRBJ2-5; 10 bases are a match to TRBD2. The CDR3 contains 14 residues. Germline loops: CDR1 MDHEN, CDR2 SYDVKM. After removal of 1 base from V and 8 bases from J, the junction contained 4 bases not matched to a gene. The DNA of the CDR3 is TGTGCCAGCAGTTTATCGGAGCGGGGGGGCACCCAGTACTTC. Protein: CASSLSERGGTQYF.

The gene calls are TRBV18 and TRBJ2-3; 10 nucleotides agree with TRBD2. The germline V gene encodes CDR1 KGHSH and CDR2 LQKENI. The V gene end was trimmed by 3 bases and the J gene end by 6 bases; junction bases not matched to a gene: 6. The CDR3 length is 15 residues. The CDR3 here is CASSPLAGDGDTQYF. The CDR3, as DNA: TGTGCCAGCTCACCTCTAGCGGGAGATGGCGATACGCAGTATTTT.

The J gene is TRBJ2-3, the V gene TRBV19, with D possibly being TRBD1 (5 bases). Germline V gives CDR1 LNHDA, CDR2 SQIVND (reference sequence). The CDR3 consists of 11 residues. Between the trimmed V and J ends, which lost 7 bases and 3 bases, there was a span of 5 bases. This CDR3 is CASKGTDTQYF. The CDR3 DNA sequence: TGTGCCAGTAAGGGGACAGATACGCAGTATTTT.

This sequence joins TRBV30 and TRBJ2-7; 12 bases map to TRBD2. CDR1 is GTSNPN, CDR2 SVGIG, per germline (reference sequence). V was pared by 1 base and J by 4 bases, with 2 bases of the junction left unmatched. The CDR3 is made up of 14 amino acids. The DNA for the CDR3 is TGTGCCTGGAGTGCAACTAGCGGGAGGTACGAGCAGTACTTC. Amino acids: CAWSATSGRYEQYF.

This clone turned up a few times. The chain has TRBV5-4 and TRBJ1-6, with TRBD1 identical over 7 bases. The CDR3 runs to 15 residues. From germline, CDR1 is SGHNT and CDR2 YYREEE (reference sequence). V dropped 3 bases and J dropped 3; count of bases not matched to a gene: 3. Written as DNA, the CDR3 is TGTGCCAGCAGCTCTAGACAGGGCTATAATTCACCCCTCCACTTT. Amino acid sequence: CASSSRQGYNSPLHF.

The chain links TRBV5-1 to TRBJ2-1, with 8 bases matching TRBD1. The germline CDR1 and CDR2 sequences are SGHRS and YFSETQ. The CDR3 consists of 17 residues. Germline trimming cut 4 bases from V and 5 bases from J; bases unmatched to any gene: 14. The CDR3 DNA reads TGCGCCAGCAGCCCCTATCCCGGGACAGGCCACCACAATGAGCAGTTCTTC. Translated, it gives CASSPYPGTGHHNEQFF. The whole variable domain, remainder taken from reference TRBV5-1 and TRBJ2-1, is KAGVTQTPRYLIKTRGQQVTLSCSPISGHRSVSWYQQTPGQGLQFLFEYFSETQRNKGNFPGRFSGRQFSNSRSEMNVSTLELGDSALYLCASSPYPGTGHHNEQFFGPGTRLTVL.

The chain is built from TRBV10-3 and TRBJ2-2; TRBD1 is a possible D gene (5 bases). Trimming removed 4 bases at V and 2 bases at J, with 5 bases between. Per germline, CDR1 ENHRY and CDR2 SYGVKD. CDR3 length: 13 amino acids. CDR3 sequence (DNA): TGTGCCATCAGTGGGACAAACACCGGGGAGCTGTTTTTT. Translation gives CAISGTNTGELFF.

The genes are TRBV28 and TRBJ1-5, with D perhaps TRBD1 (6 bases). The CDR3 contains 14 residues. Per germline, CDR1 MDHEN and CDR2 SYDVKM. V lost 3 bases to trimming and J lost 7 bases, with 13 bases between them. The CDR3 DNA is TGTGCCAGCAGTTTGGCCTCAGGGGTCCAGCCCCAGCATTTT. Amino acids: CASSLASGVQPQHF.

This clone was seen only once. V gene TRBV24-1 combines with J gene TRBJ1-5, with D unresolved. Deletions cut 3 bases from V and 3 bases from J, with 11 bases between. The germline V gene encodes CDR1 KGHDR and CDR2 SFDVKD. The CDR3 is made up of 15 amino acids. CDR3 nucleotide sequence: TGTGCCACCAGTGATGGCCCAGCGAACAATCAGCCCCAGCATTTT. It yields the protein CATSDGPANNQPQHF.

The chain recombines TRBV5-5 with TRBJ2-3; 11 bases map to TRBD2. The CDR3 is 16 amino acids. CDR1 and CDR2 from the germline V gene are SGHKS and YYEKEE (reference sequence). With V trimmed by 2 bases and J by 3 bases, 5 bases remained unmatched. The CDR3 reads CASSLRASGRTDTQYF. The CDR3 nucleotides are TGTGCCAGCAGCTTAAGGGCTAGCGGGAGGACAGATACGCAGTATTTT.

A single count supports this clone. The chain joins TRBV7-9 to TRBJ1-5; the D gene is possibly TRBD1 (6 bases). Germline V CDR1 and CDR2: SEHNR, FQNEAQ (reference sequence). This CDR3 has 16 residues. V gave up 0 bases and J gave up 3 bases, with 12 bases separating them. The CDR3 region has the DNA TGTGCCAGCAGCTTAGCGGTAGCAGGGGACAATCAGCCCCAGCATTTT. It specifies CASSLAVAGDNQPQHF.